These T cell receptor beta chains were read from a single sample in a study of T-cell reconstitution after alpha-beta-depleted transplantation in children. TCRdb re-analysed the PCR reads in MiXCR, keeping a single row per CDR3 protein. The table records about 640,000 distinct CDR3 sequences, roughly 13% of them present only once. Sequencing was performed on PBMCs, mostly from graft donor cells, taken 360 days after TCRalphabeta/CD19-depleted stem cell transplant. These receptors originate from a male patient under 18 who had a stem cell transplant for acute myeloid leukemia, so the T cells may come from the graft donor. Each CDR3 is given with its conserved first and last residue. D genes are given only for firm matches. Clone sizes are given selectively: once, few, many, or a class where the clone is expanded.

d_call j_call v_call clone_size cdr3_aa cdr3_nt
. TRBJ2-1 TRBV4-3 many CASSQEGGSGNNEQFF TGCGCCAGCAGCCAAGAAGGCGGATCAGGGAACAATGAGCAGTTCTTC
. TRBJ2-7 TRBV28 few CASSPHPRGLGISSYEQYF TGTGCCAGCAGTCCCCACCCTCGGGGTTTGGGAATAAGCTCCTACGAGCAGTACTTC
TRBD2 TRBJ2-5 TRBV20-1 . CSAAGTTQETQYF TGCAGTGCTGCCGGGACTACACAAGAGACCCAGTACTTC
TRBD1 TRBJ2-7 TRBV4-3 . CASSQDKQGYEQYF TGCGCCAGCAGCCAAGATAAACAGGGGTACGAGCAGTACTTC
. TRBJ1-6 TRBV7-2 few CASSFAGSYNSPLHF TGTGCCAGCAGCTTTGCGGGTTCCTATAATTCACCCCTCCACTTT
TRBD1 TRBJ2-2 TRBV3-1 . CASSQRGRELFF TGTGCCAGCAGCCAGAGGGGGCGGGAGCTGTTTTTT
. TRBJ2-1 TRBV6-1 few CASTTRASGYNEQFF TGTGCCAGCACCACCCGGGCGAGCGGTTACAATGAGCAGTTCTTC
. TRBJ1-1 TRBV7-9 few CASSLVVVWGPNTEAFF TGTGCCAGCAGCTTAGTGGTAGTATGGGGACCCAACACTGAAGCTTTCTTT
. TRBJ2-5 TRBV20-1 . CSARDTPGETQYF TGCAGTGCTAGAGACACGCCAGGGGAGACCCAGTACTTC
TRBD2 TRBJ2-1 TRBV3-1 . CASSQAGLADNEQFF TGTGCCAGCAGCCAGGCGGGACTAGCGGACAATGAGCAGTTCTTC
TRBD2 TRBJ2-7 TRBV5-1 many CASSLGTSGPYEQYF TGTGCCAGCAGCCTGGGGACTAGCGGACCCTACGAGCAGTACTTC
. TRBJ2-2 TRBV30 . CAWSVGRLTGELFF TGTGCCTGGAGTGTGGGGCGGCTCACCGGGGAGCTGTTTTTT
. TRBJ2-3 TRBV30 . CAWSTGLPTSTDTQYF TGTGCCTGGAGCACCGGGCTTCCGACTAGCACAGATACGCAGTATTTT
TRBD1 TRBJ2-7 TRBV4-3 few CASSRSRTGTYEQYF TGCGCCAGCAGCCGCTCTCGGACAGGGACCTACGAGCAGTACTTC
TRBD2 TRBJ2-7 TRBV7-9 . CASTGSGRYEQYF TGTGCCAGCACCGGGAGCGGGAGGTACGAGCAGTACTTC
. TRBJ2-4 TRBV20-1 few CSARSSRDGAKNIQYF TGCAGTGCTAGAAGTTCCAGGGATGGAGCCAAAAACATTCAGTACTTC
. TRBJ2-2 TRBV30 few CAWRGENTGELFF TGTGCCTGGAGGGGAGAGAACACCGGGGAGCTGTTTTTT
TRBD1 TRBJ2-3 TRBV5-4 few CASSGVGQVLSDTQYF TGTGCCAGCAGCGGTGTCGGACAGGTACTATCAGATACGCAGTATTTT
. TRBJ2-1 TRBV7-2 . CASTRRTNEQFF TGTGCCAGCACCCGAAGAACCAATGAGCAGTTCTTC
. TRBJ2-3 TRBV7-2 few CASSLGFGQESDTQYF TGTGCCAGCAGCTTAGGGTTTGGGCAGGAATCAGATACGCAGTATTTT
. TRBJ1-2 TRBV5-1 . CASSLDRLYGYTF TGCGCCAGCAGCCTGGACAGACTCTATGGCTACACCTTC
TRBD1 TRBJ2-2 TRBV5-1 . CASSLWELGTGDGELFF TGCGCCAGCAGCTTGTGGGAACTCGGGACAGGGGACGGGGAGCTGTTTTTT